The next 12 T cell receptor beta chains were all read from a single sample in a study of tumor-infiltrating lymphocytes in primary liver carcinoma. Extraction of RNA together with DNA used roughly 19-31 mg of unsorted bulk tissue. Researchers generated TCR beta cDNA from 500 to 600 ng of total RNA, relying on a constant-region primer. ARM-PCR, slightly modified, supplied the TCR beta libraries through three nested multiplex PCR rounds. Two initial PCR rounds of around 10 cycles each paired TRBV1-TRBV30 forward primers with a C-beta reverse primer. From the multiplex PCR reads, TCRdb called clonotypes with MiXCR, one entry per CDR3 protein. The table shows some 94,000 distinct CDR3 sequences, with approximately 68% occurring only once. Sequencing used liver tumor tissue from sampling region 5. Subset reported: tumor region T5, tumor centre. The receptors here all came from a woman aged 55-75 years with primary liver carcinoma and hepatitis B virus infection.

As concerns this clonotype: It is likely a read error, because the conserved phenylalanine at the end of the CDR3 is missing. J is TRBJ2-7 and V is TRBV14, with 8 bases that match TRBD1. V dropped 4 bases and J dropped 3; count of bases not matched to a gene: 5. The germline gives CDR1 SGHDN, CDR2 FVKESK. The CDR3 spans 14 residues. The CDR3 sequence: CASSPGTGGYEQYY. CDR3 bases: TGTGCCAGCAGCCCGGGGACAGGCGGCTACGAGCAGTACTAC.

A word on this clonotype: One base away lies a much larger clone, so this may be a sequencing read error. The CDR3 nucleotides read TGCGCCAGCACCCCAGCGGACAGGGGGGGAGATACGCAGTATTTT. Translated: CASTPADRGGDTQYF. J is TRBJ2-3 and V is TRBV10-2, with TRBD1 matching 10 bases. From germline, CDR1 is WSHSY and CDR2 SAAADI. J gave up 5 bases and V 7 bases, and 9 bases lay outside the gene matches. The CDR3 is 15 amino acids.

This sequence joins TRBV28 and TRBJ1-2; D is perhaps TRBD1 (5 bases). V lost 8 bases to trimming and J lost 1 base, with 17 bases between them. Germline V CDR1 and CDR2: MDHEN, SYDVKM. The length of the CDR3 is 15 residues. The chain's CDR3 is CASSGMGGRNYGYTF. In DNA, the CDR3 is TGTGCCAGCTCGGGGATGGGGGGTCGTAACTATGGCTACACCTTC.

In regard to this clonotype: Compared with germline, one end of the junction differs, possibly owing to a read error. The chain joins TRBV6-1 to TRBJ2-5; TRBD2 might be the D (5 bases). Germline V lookup: CDR1 MNHNS, CDR2 SASEGT. The CDR3 has 17 residues. The CDR3 DNA is TGTGCCAGCAGTGTTCGAGCGGAAGGGCTAGGCTTGGAGACCCAATACTTC. This codes for CASSVRAEGLGLETQYF.

This clonotype was found a few times. This rearrangement joins TRBV19 to TRBJ2-1, with 7 bases that match TRBD2. The CDR3 covers 15 residues. Trimming removed 1 base from V and 7 bases from J; junction bases left unmatched: 7. Germline loops: CDR1 LNHDA, CDR2 SQIVND (reference sequence). The DNA of the CDR3 is TGTGCCAGTAGTATAGCCGCGGGAGTCAGTAATGAGCAGTTCTTC. Translated: CASSIAAGVSNEQFF.

With regard to this clonotype: A much larger clone lies one base from this, so it may be a read error. The chain couples TRBV28 to TRBJ2-7; the D gene is possibly TRBD2 (6 bases). Germline V lookup: CDR1 MDHEN, CDR2 SYDVKM. This CDR3 spans 15 amino acids. The V gene lost 2 bases and the J gene lost 4 bases, with 15 bases spanning the gap. CDR3: CASSLQLAPPYEQYF. The CDR3 DNA follows: TGTGCCAGCAGTTTACAACTAGCTCCCCCTTACGAGCAGTACTTC.

In DNA form, the CDR3 reads TGCAGTGCTAGAGATCCAGGTTCGGGGAGCCTCACAGATACGCAGTATTTT. The encoded protein is CSARDPGSGSLTDTQYF. The chain couples TRBV20-1 to TRBJ2-3; perhaps TRBD2 as D (5 bases). Trimming left V 0 bases short and J 2 bases short, with 18 bases between. This CDR3 contains 17 residues. Germline V gene data show CDR1 as DFQATT and CDR2 as SNEGSKA (reference sequence).

On this clonotype: At one end, the junction sequence differs from germline, possibly due to a read error. The chain recombines TRBV29-1 with TRBJ1-1; TRBD1 might be the D (5 bases). This CDR3 region has 12 residues. The germline V gene has CDR1 SQVTM and CDR2 ANQGSEA. The DNA for the CDR3 is TGCAGCGTTTTTAAAACGGACACCGAAGCTTTCTTT. Its protein is CSVFKTDTEAFF. Using reference TRBV29-1 and TRBJ1-1 for the parts outside the CDR3, the full variable domain is SAVISQKPSRDICQRGTSLTIQCQVDSQVTMMFWYRQQPGQSLTLIATANQGSEATYESGFVIDKFPISRPNLTFSTLTVSNMSPEDSSIYLCSVFKTDTEAFFGQGTRLTVV.

This clonotype was recorded at least ten times. The chain links TRBV29-1 to TRBJ2-5, with D uncertain. The CDR3 totals 15 residues. Germline CDR1 and CDR2: SQVTM and ANQGSEA. Trimming shortened V by 6 bases and J by 4 bases, and 21 bases separated the two germline ends. CDR3 coding DNA: TGCAGCGTCGTTGACGTCCTAGTTACGGGAGAGACCCAGTACTTC. Residues: CSVVDVLVTGETQYF.

This clonotype appeared a few times. Without the conserved terminal phenylalanine or tryptophan, this CDR3 likely stems from a read error. V usage is TRBV11-2 and J usage is TRBJ2-1; a weak D match, TRBD2 (5 bases). Trimming stripped 1 base from V and 9 bases from J, with 13 bases between. Germline V gene lookup returns CDR1 SGHAT and CDR2 FQNNGV. There are 14 residues in the CDR3. CDR3 region: CASSLARGPLEQFL. In nucleotides, the CDR3 is TGTGCCAGCAGCTTAGCGAGAGGGCCGCTTGAGCAGTTCTTA.

The genes are TRBV11-2 and TRBJ1-1, with 7 bases identical to TRBD1. V trimming: 3 bases; J trimming: 6 bases; junction bases outside the gene matches: 4. Germline V gene sequence: CDR1 SGHAT, CDR2 FQNNGV. This CDR3 is 13 amino acids long. The CDR3: CASSFDREAEAFF. The DNA of the CDR3 is TGTGCCAGCAGCTTCGACAGGGAAGCTGAAGCTTTCTTT.

About this clonotype: This may arise from a read error, as a much more abundant clone is one base away. The chain carries TRBV7-9 and TRBJ2-7, with TRBD1 matching over 12 bases. The CDR3 has 14 amino acids. Germline V gene data show CDR1 as SEHNR and CDR2 as FQNEAQ (reference sequence). The V gene end was trimmed by 5 bases and the J gene end by 8 bases; junction bases not matched to a gene: 7. CDR3 in amino acids: CASSLGQGAYKQYF. CDR3 sequence (DNA): TGTGCCAGCAGCCTGGGACAGGGGGCTTACAAGCAGTACTTC. Using reference TRBV7-9 and TRBJ2-7 for the parts outside the CDR3, the full variable domain is DTGVSQNPRHKITKRGQNVTFRCDPISEHNRLYWYRQTLGQGPEFLTYFQNEAQLEKSRLLSDRFSAERPKGSFSTLEIQRTEQGDSAMYLCASSLGQGAYKQYFGPGTRLTVT.